Following are 14 T cell receptor beta chains from one sample sequenced in a study of early T cells in non-severe SARS-CoV-2 infection. One entry per CDR3 protein, called by TCRdb with MiXCR from the 5' RACE reads. The repertoire has around 59,000 distinct CDR3 sequences, approximately 9% of them found once; the top ten carry approximately 18%. The sequenced material came from whole blood. The source is an adult who was a healthcare worker with PCR-confirmed SARS-CoV-2 infection or an uninfected control (not recorded which).

This clonotype occurred a few times. This chain joins TRBV10-3 and TRBJ2-7, with 7 positions matching TRBD2. CDR1 and CDR2 from the germline V gene are ENHRY and SYGVKD. This CDR3 is 15 amino acids long. Trimming took 0 bases from V and 6 from J; bases not matched to a gene: 8. This CDR3 is CAISESAGESGEQYF. CDR3 nucleotide sequence: TGTGCCATCAGTGAGTCCGCGGGGGAAAGTGGCGAGCAGTACTTC.

This clonotype was seen more than once but under ten times. The V and J genes are TRBV9 and TRBJ1-1; the D gene is possibly TRBD1 (5 bases). Trimming cost V 3 bases and J 7 bases, with 22 bases left between them. Per germline, CDR1 SGDLS and CDR2 YYNGEE. The CDR3 has 16 residues. CDR3 sequence reads: CASSAEWGPVGGEAFF. DNA for the CDR3: TGTGCCAGCAGCGCCGAGTGGGGCCCGGTAGGTGGTGAAGCTTTCTTT. Filled out from reference TRBV9 and TRBJ1-1, the complete variable domain reads DSGVTQTPKHLITATGQRVTLRCSPRSGDLSVYWYQQSLDQGLQFLIQYYNGEERAKGNILERFSAQQFPDLHSELNLSSLELGDSALYFCASSAEWGPVGGEAFFGQGTRLTVV.

This clonotype came up many times. This chain connects TRBV28 to TRBJ1-5, with D perhaps TRBD1 (6 bases). The CDR3 runs to 14 residues. Germline CDR1 reads MDHEN; CDR2 reads SYDVKM. The germline V and J ends were trimmed by 7 bases and 4 bases, with 14 bases remaining between them. The CDR3 DNA sequence: TGTGCCAGCATACTCCAGGGGAGGAATCAGCCCCAGCATTTT. Translation gives CASILQGRNQPQHF.

The sample holds a few counts of this clonotype. The chain combines TRBV10-3 with TRBJ2-5; a possible D gene is TRBD1 (6 bases). From germline, CDR1 is ENHRY and CDR2 SYGVKD. CDR3 size: 15 residues. Trimming took off 0 bases at V and 4 bases at J, with 12 bases between the two ends. In DNA form, the CDR3 reads TGTGCCATCAGTGAGTCGAAGGGGGTCGTAGAGACCCAGTACTTC. Its translation is CAISESKGVVETQYF.

V and J are TRBV15 and TRBJ2-7; D is uncertain. Germline CDR1 LNHNV, CDR2 YYDKDF (reference sequence). V was clipped by 0 bases and J by 6 bases, with 18 bases between them. The CDR3 contains 16 residues. The CDR3 DNA follows: TGTGCCACCAGCAGAGATGAGTTTAAAACAACTTCCGAGCAGTACTTC. Protein product: CATSRDEFKTTSEQYF. The variable domain in full, with the rest retrieved from reference TRBV15 and TRBJ2-7, is DAMVIQNPRYQVTQFGKPVTLSCSQTLNHNVMYWYQQKSSQAPKLLFHYYDKDFNNEADTPDNFQSRRPNTSFCFLDIRSPGLGDTAMYLCATSRDEFKTTSEQYFGPGTRLTVT.

The chain combines TRBV27 with TRBJ1-1; D might be TRBD1 (6 bases). The germline V and J ends were trimmed by 6 bases and 3 bases, with 11 bases remaining between them. The CDR3 contains 13 residues. Germline CDR1 is MNHEY and CDR2 is SMNVEV (reference sequence). The DNA of the CDR3 is TGTGCCAGCAGAAGGGGGGGGCACACTGAAGCTTTCTTT. Encoded protein: CASRRGGHTEAFF.

This clonotype was seen ten or more times. The CDR3 reads CASSQAGSNQPQHF. CDR3 coding DNA: TGTGCCAGCAGCCAAGCGGGTAGCAATCAGCCCCAGCATTTT. V gene TRBV14 combines with J gene TRBJ1-5, with D unclear. V was clipped by 1 base and J by 0 bases, with 4 bases between them. In germline, CDR1 is SGHDN, CDR2 FVKESK. This CDR3 region has 14 residues.

This clonotype was observed a handful of times. This chain connects TRBV30 to TRBJ2-3; 12 nucleotides match TRBD2. With V trimmed by 3 bases and J by 4 bases, 2 bases remained unmatched. This CDR3 spans 14 amino acids. Per germline, CDR1 GTSNPN and CDR2 SVGIG (reference sequence). CDR3 in amino acids: CAWRTSGSADTQYF. The DNA for the CDR3 is TGTGCCTGGAGGACTAGCGGGAGCGCAGATACGCAGTATTTT.

The table lists this clonotype with a count of one. This could be a read error, since a much larger clone is one nucleotide away. J is TRBJ2-3 and V is TRBV24-1; TRBD1 agrees at 9 bases. V shed 6 bases and J 2 bases; nucleotides not matched to a gene: 11. The CDR3 spans 17 residues. CDR1 is KGHDR and CDR2 is SFDVKD in the germline V gene. The CDR3 DNA reads TGTGCCACCAGTCAATCCGGGACAGGGTCGGTCACAGATACGCAGTATTTT. This sequence encodes CATSQSGTGSVTDTQYF.

In this sample, this clonotype turned up a few times. V usage is TRBV18 and J usage is TRBJ2-5; D not resolved. The V end lost 3 bases, the J end lost 2 bases, and 10 bases lay between the germline ends. The length of the CDR3 is 14 residues. The germline gives CDR1 KGHSH, CDR2 LQKENI. The CDR3 spells CASSPRLKQETQYF. The CDR3 nucleotides are TGTGCCAGCTCACCGCGACTCAAACAAGAGACCCAGTACTTC.

This clonotype was recorded at least ten times. The gene calls are TRBV20-1 and TRBJ2-1; D is undetermined. The germline V gene encodes CDR1 DFQATT and CDR2 SNEGSKA (reference sequence). V was trimmed by 2 bases and J by 10 bases, leaving 9 bases between them. CDR3 length: 11 residues. The CDR3 loop reads CSARPLYEQFF. The CDR3 nucleotides are TGCAGTGCTAGACCCCTTTACGAGCAGTTCTTC.

This clonotype has a count of ten or more. The rearrangement links TRBV27 to TRBJ2-7; 10 nucleotides match TRBD2. The CDR3 runs to 15 residues. Germline assignment: CDR1 MNHEY and CDR2 SMNVEV (reference sequence). J lost 5 bases, V lost 4 bases, and 8 bases had no gene match. This CDR3 reads CASSSPSGSRNEQYF. DNA for the CDR3: TGTGCCAGCAGTTCACCTAGCGGGAGTAGGAACGAGCAGTACTTC.

This clonotype was counted between two and nine times. The gene calls are TRBV29-1 and TRBJ1-2; D is perhaps TRBD1 (6 bases). The V end was cut by 8 bases, the J end by 5 bases, with 15 bases between. In germline, CDR1 is SQVTM, CDR2 ANQGSEA. This CDR3 contains 12 residues. The CDR3 sequence is CSYRVGGYGYTF. The DNA for the CDR3 is TGCAGCTACAGGGTTGGCGGATATGGCTACACCTTC.

This clonotype was seen ten or more times. This chain uses TRBV24-1 with TRBJ2-1; D call uncertain. Trimming cost V 6 bases and J 5 bases, with 13 bases left between them. Per germline, CDR1 KGHDR and CDR2 SFDVKD. The CDR3 is 14 residues long. CDR3 region: CATSITGLNNEQFF. In DNA, the CDR3 is TGTGCCACCAGTATAACGGGCTTAAACAATGAGCAGTTCTTC.